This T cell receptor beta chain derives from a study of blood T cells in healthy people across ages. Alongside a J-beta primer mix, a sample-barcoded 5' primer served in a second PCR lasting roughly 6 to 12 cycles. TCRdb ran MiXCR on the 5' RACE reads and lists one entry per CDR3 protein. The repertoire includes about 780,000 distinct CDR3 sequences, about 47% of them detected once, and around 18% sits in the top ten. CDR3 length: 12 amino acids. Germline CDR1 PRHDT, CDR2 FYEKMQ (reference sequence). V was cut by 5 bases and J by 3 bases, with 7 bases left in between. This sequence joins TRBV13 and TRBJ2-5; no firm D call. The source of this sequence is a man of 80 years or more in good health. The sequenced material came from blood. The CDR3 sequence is CASSTAEETQYF. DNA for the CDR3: TGTGCCAGCAGCACTGCTGAAGAGACCCAGTACTTC. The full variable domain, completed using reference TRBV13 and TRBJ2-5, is AAGVIQSPRHLIKEKRETATLKCYPIPRHDTVYWYQQGPGQDPQFLISFYEKMQSDKGSIPDRFSAQQFSDYHSELNMSSLELGDSALYFCASSTAEETQYFGPGTRLLVL.